Each of the 31 T cell receptor beta chains below was sequenced from the same sample in a study of human T cells and chemical hapten exposure. TCRdb re-derived calls from the RACE reads in MiXCR, one entry per CDR3 protein. Of more than 250,000 distinct CDR3 sequences in the sample, about 9.4% are singletons; the top ten hold around 2.5%. Sample time point: pre-sensitization, week 0. The treatment: therapeutic diphenylcyclopropenone sensitization with weekly scalp DPC. The specimen comprised whole blood, sampled in connection with sensitization to the hapten diphenylcyclopropenone (DPC). These receptor sequences come from a woman aged 40 to 55 with alopecia areata. Some clones in this sample may be carry-over from other donors' samples.

In its sample, this clonotype was seen a few times. The chain is built from TRBV12-3 or TRBV12-4 and TRBJ2-3; TRBD2 might be the D (6 bases). The CDR3 runs to 15 residues. Trimming stripped 4 bases from V and 6 bases from J, with 17 bases between. The CDR3 bases are TGTGCCAGCAGTTCGCGGGGCCCAGTAGCGGATACGCAGTATTTT. This gives the protein CASSSRGPVADTQYF.

This clonotype appeared many times. The chain carries TRBV12-3 or TRBV12-4 and TRBJ2-2; unclear D gene. The CDR3 loop spans 15 amino acids. V lost 5 bases and J 8 bases, leaving 18 bases between the germline ends. CDR3 loop: CASSPRANGPGELFF. CDR3 DNA: TGTGCCAGCAGTCCCCGGGCCAATGGCCCGGGGGAGCTGTTTTTT.

CDR3 in DNA: TGTGCCAGCAGACTACAGGGGGCAGATACGCAGTATTTT. Residues: CASRLQGADTQYF. This chain links TRBV27 with TRBJ2-3; 8 bases map to TRBD1. This CDR3 has 13 amino acids. With 6 bases clipped from V and 4 bases from J, the junction kept 3 bases outside the gene matches. The germline V gene has CDR1 MNHEY and CDR2 SMNVEV (reference sequence).

This clonotype has only a few counts. The chain employs TRBV7-2 and TRBJ1-6; a weak D match, TRBD1 (6 bases). Per the germline V gene, CDR1 is SGHTA and CDR2 is FQGNSA. CDR3 length equals 16 residues. V dropped 5 bases and J dropped 5 bases, with 16 bases sitting between them. The CDR3 reads CASSGQPGRNNSPLHF. The CDR3 region has the DNA TGTGCCAGCAGCGGACAGCCGGGACGGAATAATTCACCCCTCCACTTT.

This chain joins TRBV7-9 and TRBJ2-3; 8 bases are a match to TRBD2. Per germline, CDR1 SEHNR and CDR2 FQNEAQ (reference sequence). CDR3 length: 17 residues. Unmatched junction bases numbered 15, after V lost 6 bases and J lost 4 bases. The CDR3, as DNA: TGTGCCAGCAGAGGGACGGCCGGGAGGGCCGAGGCAGATACGCAGTATTTT. It encodes CASRGTAGRAEADTQYF.

V and J are TRBV7-2 and TRBJ2-1, with unresolved D. Trimming removed 3 bases from V and 6 bases from J, with 15 bases in between. The CDR3 runs 15 residues. Looked up from germline, CDR1 is SGHTA and CDR2 is FQGNSA. The CDR3 protein is CASSLTGGIFNEQFF. CDR3 nucleotide sequence: TGTGCCAGCAGCTTGACGGGCGGTATATTCAATGAGCAGTTCTTC. The whole variable domain, filled in from reference TRBV7-2 and TRBJ2-1, reads GAGVSQSPSNKVTEKGKDVELRCDPISGHTALYWYRQSLGQGLEFLIYFQGNSAPDKSGLPSDRFSAERTGGSVSTLTIQRTQQEDSAVYLCASSLTGGIFNEQFFGPGTRLTVL.

A few counts support this clonotype. V is TRBV29-1 and J is TRBJ2-1, with TRBD2 identical over 7 bases. The CDR3 runs 11 residues. CDR1 SQVTM and CDR2 ANQGSEA come from the germline V gene. J was trimmed by 8 bases and V by 8 bases; bases with no gene match: 6. CDR3 sequence: CSSGTTDEQFF. For the CDR3, the DNA is TGCAGCTCTGGGACTACCGATGAGCAGTTCTTC.

This clonotype was seen repeatedly, ten times or more. V and J are TRBV12-3 or TRBV12-4 and TRBJ2-7, with TRBD2 matching over 7 bases. Trimming took 6 bases from V and 6 from J; bases not matched to a gene: 8. The CDR3 totals 13 residues. The CDR3 DNA reads as TGTGCCAGCAGCCCCGGGACTACCCGCGAGCAGTACTTC. It specifies CASSPGTTREQYF.

This chain connects TRBV5-1 to TRBJ1-1; maybe TRBD1 (6 bases). The CDR3 is 14 amino acids. The germline gives CDR1 SGHRS, CDR2 YFSETQ. The V end lost 1 base, the J end lost 0 bases, and 7 bases lay between the germline ends. CDR3 nucleotide sequence: TGCGCCAGCAGCTTGCACAGGGTGAACACTGAAGCTTTCTTT. Protein: CASSLHRVNTEAFF. The whole variable domain, filled in from reference TRBV5-1 and TRBJ1-1, reads KAGVTQTPRYLIKTRGQQVTLSCSPISGHRSVSWYQQTPGQGLQFLFEYFSETQRNKGNFPGRFSGRQFSNSRSEMNVSTLELGDSALYLCASSLHRVNTEAFFGQGTRLTVV.

The chain couples TRBV28 to TRBJ2-3; a possible D gene is TRBD1 (5 bases). V was cut by 7 bases and J by 2 bases, with 16 bases left in between. Germline V gene sequence: CDR1 MDHEN, CDR2 SYDVKM. CDR3 length: 15 residues. Here the CDR3 reads CASNLRQGPTDTQYF. CDR3 nucleotide sequence: TGTGCCAGCAACTTGAGGCAGGGCCCCACAGATACGCAGTATTTT. Based on the CDR3 plus reference TRBV28 and TRBJ2-3, the full variable domain is DVKVTQSSRYLVKRTGEKVFLECVQDMDHENMFWYRQDPGLGLRLIYFSYDVKMKEKGDIPEGYSVSREKKERFSLILESASTNQTSMYLCASNLRQGPTDTQYFGPGTRLTVL.

This clonotype was detected only a few times. CDR3 coding DNA: TGTGCCACCAGCAGAGATCAAACCGGGGAGCTGTTTTTT. It yields the protein CATSRDQTGELFF. The V and J genes are TRBV15 and TRBJ2-2; D call uncertain. The CDR3 totals 13 residues. Looked up from germline, CDR1 is LNHNV and CDR2 is YYDKDF (reference sequence). Between the trimmed V and J ends, which lost 0 bases and 5 bases, there was a span of 4 bases.

This clonotype came up many times. The chain couples TRBV12-3 or TRBV12-4 to TRBJ2-3; D might be TRBD1 (5 bases). Trimming left V 2 bases short and J 3 bases short, with 12 bases between. The CDR3 is 15 amino acids. Written as DNA, the CDR3 is TGTGCCAGCAGTTTAACCGAAGGGGTTACAGATACGCAGTATTTT. Protein product: CASSLTEGVTDTQYF.

The V and J genes are TRBV12-3 or TRBV12-4 and TRBJ2-7; no firm D call. The length of the CDR3 is 15 residues. Trimming took off 1 base at V and 3 bases at J, with 13 bases between the two ends. The CDR3 spells CASSLGVGLFYEQYF. For the CDR3, the DNA is TGTGCCAGCAGTTTAGGGGTAGGGCTATTCTACGAGCAGTACTTC.

This clonotype was counted at least ten times. The V gene is TRBV27, the J gene TRBJ2-7; TRBD2 agrees at 7 bases. Germline CDR1 MNHEY, CDR2 SMNVEV (reference sequence). V trimming: 10 bases; J trimming: 4 bases; junction bases outside the gene matches: 16. The CDR3 is made up of 15 amino acids. The DNA for the CDR3 is TGTGCCACCCTAACCCGGGAGGCCGGGGGGTACGAGCAGTACTTC. It translates to CATLTREAGGYEQYF.

V and J are TRBV6-5 and TRBJ2-7; D ambiguous. The CDR3 is 11 amino acids. V lost 4 bases, J lost 6 bases, and 7 bases lay in between. The V gene's germline CDR1 is MNHEY and CDR2 SVGAGI. CDR3: CASSSLVEQYF. CDR3 bases: TGTGCCAGCAGTTCCCTAGTCGAGCAGTACTTC.

The V and J genes are TRBV3-1 and TRBJ1-1; tentative D call: TRBD1 (5 bases). The germline V and J ends were trimmed by 2 bases and 7 bases, with 8 bases remaining between them. Germline lookup yields CDR1 LGHDT and CDR2 YNNKEL (reference sequence). The CDR3 covers 12 residues. The CDR3 nucleotides are TGTGCCAGCAGCCAATTGCAGGGTGAAGCTTTCTTT. Encoded protein: CASSQLQGEAFF. Variable domain in full (rest from reference TRBV3-1 and TRBJ1-1): DTAVSQTPKYLVTQMGNDKSIKCEQNLGHDTMYWYKQDSKKFLKIMFSYNNKELIINETVPNRFSPKSPDKAHLNLHINSLELGDSAVYFCASSQLQGEAFFGQGTRLTVV.

The chain has TRBV7-9 and TRBJ1-1; D ambiguous. The germline V gene encodes CDR1 SEHNR and CDR2 FQNEAQ (reference sequence). There are 15 residues in the CDR3. The V end was cut by 6 bases, the J end by 4 bases, with 18 bases between. The CDR3 here is CASSSWRRAPTEAFF. As DNA, the CDR3 is TGTGCCAGCAGTTCCTGGAGGCGGGCCCCCACTGAAGCTTTCTTT.

The genes are TRBV6-2 or TRBV6-3 and TRBJ1-2, with D possibly matching TRBD1 (6 bases). The germline CDR1 and CDR2 sequences are MNHEY and SVGEGT. V was shortened by 6 bases and J by 2 bases, with 10 bases between the two germline ends. This CDR3 region has 13 residues. The CDR3 DNA reads as TGTGCCAGCAGGCGGGGACAAAACTATGGCTACACCTTC. Translating it yields CASRRGQNYGYTF.

This chain links TRBV5-1 with TRBJ2-3, with D perhaps TRBD2 (5 bases). V was cut by 5 bases and J by 2 bases, with 15 bases left in between. CDR1 and CDR2 from the germline V gene are SGHRS and YFSETQ. The length of the CDR3 is 15 residues. In nucleotides, the CDR3 is TGCGCCAGCAGGAAAGCGGCCCGAACCACAGATACGCAGTATTTT. It translates to CASRKAARTTDTQYF. Supplemented by reference TRBV5-1 and TRBJ2-3, the full variable domain reads KAGVTQTPRYLIKTRGQQVTLSCSPISGHRSVSWYQQTPGQGLQFLFEYFSETQRNKGNFPGRFSGRQFSNSRSEMNVSTLELGDSALYLCASRKAARTTDTQYFGPGTRLTVL.

The genes are TRBV20-1 and TRBJ2-7, with 7 bases identical to TRBD2. J was trimmed by 4 bases and V by 3 bases; bases with no gene match: 12. In germline, CDR1 is DFQATT, CDR2 SNEGSKA (reference sequence). The CDR3 is 15 amino acids. CDR3 region: CSARGGTDKTYEQYF. In DNA form, the CDR3 reads TGCAGTGCTAGGGGAGGGACGGATAAAACTTACGAGCAGTACTTC.

This clonotype was found a few times. The genes are TRBV2 and TRBJ2-7, with 11 bases lining up with TRBD1. Germline loops: CDR1 SNHLY, CDR2 FYNNEI. Trimming took 4 bases from V and 3 from J; bases not matched to a gene: 5. The CDR3 consists of 15 residues. The CDR3 sequence is CASSAGQGANYEQYF. CDR3 sequence (DNA): TGTGCCAGCAGTGCCGGACAGGGGGCGAACTACGAGCAGTACTTC.

The chain joins TRBV6-5 to TRBJ2-7, with unresolved D. This CDR3 is built from 15 residues. The V and J ends lost 4 bases and 0 bases respectively, with 13 bases between them. Germline values: CDR1 MNHEY, CDR2 SVGAGI. The CDR3 coding sequence is TGTGCCAGCAGTTTGTACAGCCAGAGCTCCTACGAGCAGTACTTC. Translation: CASSLYSQSSYEQYF.

In its sample, this clonotype was seen a few times. As DNA, the CDR3 is TGCGCCAGCAGCCAGCGGACAGGGGCGAACACCGGGGAGCTGTTTTTT. It is translated as CASSQRTGANTGELFF. The rearrangement uses TRBV4-3 and TRBJ2-2, with 9 positions matching TRBD1. This CDR3 has 16 amino acids. The ends lost 3 bases at V and 0 bases at J; junction bases unmatched: 2. The V gene's germline CDR1 is LGHNA and CDR2 YSLEER.

There are many counts of this clonotype. V and J are TRBV6-4 and TRBJ2-2; D perhaps matches TRBD1 (6 bases). Germline assignment: CDR1 MRHNA and CDR2 SNTAGT. Trimming shortened V by 6 bases and J by 3 bases, and 11 bases separated the two germline ends. The CDR3 contains 14 residues. The CDR3 reads CASRGPGDTGELFF. For the CDR3, the DNA is TGTGCCAGCAGAGGTCCAGGGGACACCGGGGAGCTGTTTTTT.

The chain combines TRBV3-1 with TRBJ2-3, with 8 positions matching TRBD2. Germline values: CDR1 LGHDT, CDR2 YNNKEL (reference sequence). V was clipped by 3 bases and J by 11 bases; unmatched bases: 13. The CDR3 extends over 15 amino acids. The CDR3 reads CASSQVGTRGPMQYF. For the CDR3, the DNA is TGTGCCAGCAGCCAGGTCGGGACTAGAGGCCCCATGCAGTATTTT.

The V and J genes are TRBV5-1 and TRBJ2-7; D may match TRBD1 or TRBD2 (5 bases each). CDR3 size: 14 residues. The V end was cut by 5 bases, the J end by 3 bases, with 15 bases between. Germline CDR1 SGHRS, CDR2 YFSETQ. The CDR3 protein is CASSLTGADYEQYF. Here the CDR3 DNA reads TGCGCCAGCAGTCTAACCGGGGCCGACTACGAGCAGTACTTC.

This clonotype has at least ten counts. The chain carries TRBV2 and TRBJ1-4, with D hard to call. The V and J ends lost 6 bases and 11 bases respectively, with 10 bases between them. CDR3 size: 11 residues. The V gene's germline CDR1 is SNHLY and CDR2 FYNNEI. CDR3 coding DNA: TGTGCCAGCAGGGCGACCAGGAAACTGTTTTTT. Its protein product is CASRATRKLFF.

The chain is built from TRBV5-6 and TRBJ2-5, with no clear D. Trimming pared 4 bases from V and 4 bases from J, leaving 8 bases between. Per germline, CDR1 SGHDT and CDR2 YYEEEE. CDR3 size: 12 residues. The DNA of the CDR3 is TGTGCCAGCAGCCGCCGCCCAGAGACCCAGTACTTC. Translating it yields CASSRRPETQYF.

The chain carries TRBV21-1 and TRBJ1-3; the table's D call of TRBD1 was not tested on the DNA. TRBV21-1 is a listed pseudogene. The CDR3 covers 17 residues. This CDR3 reads CASPTMTGKKAGNTIYF. The CDR3 DNA is TGTGCCAGCCCCACTATGACAGGGAAAAAGGCTGGAAACACCATATATTTT.

The chain uses TRBV18 and TRBJ1-1; a weak D match, TRBD1 (5 bases). V lost 2 bases and J lost 6, with 13 bases in between. From germline, CDR1 is KGHSH and CDR2 LQKENI. The CDR3 covers 14 residues. This CDR3 reads CASSPTAGYAEAFF. The CDR3 DNA follows: TGTGCCAGCTCACCAACTGCAGGGTACGCTGAAGCTTTCTTT.

J is TRBJ2-7 and V is TRBV28; D may be TRBD2 (6 bases). Looked up from germline, CDR1 is MDHEN and CDR2 is SYDVKM. V gave up 2 bases and J gave up 3 bases, with 8 bases separating them. The CDR3 is 13 residues long. In DNA, the CDR3 is TGTGCCAGCAGTTTAGGCGGGAACTACGAGCAGTACTTC. The encoded protein is CASSLGGNYEQYF.